These T cell receptor beta chains were read from a single sample in a study of blood T cell repertoires in COVID-19. This table comes from immunoSEQ multiplex PCR, and its TCRdb copy is limited to in-frame clones, with some not included. Of 150,000 or so clones in the sample, 65% to 85% were seen once. Specimen: PBMCs or T cells enriched from blood (not recorded which). The receptors originated from an older man who had been exposed to COVID-19. Each CDR3 is given with its conserved first and last residue. Fields, in order: CDR3 DNA, CDR3 protein, J gene, clone size, D gene, V gene. D genes are given only for firm matches. Clone size is stated in some rows and not others, as once, few, many or a class when expanded.

TGTGCCAGCAGTTCCGGACAGGGGGACTACTTTTCATCCTACGAGCAGTACTTC,CASSSGQGDYFSSYEQYF,TRBJ2-7,-,TRBD1,TRBV6-2/TRBV6-3
TGTGCCAGCAGTGATGGGACAGGCGGTGCCGGGGAGCTGTTTTTT,CASSDGTGGAGELFF,TRBJ2-2,-,TRBD1,TRBV6-1
TGTGCCAGCGGTACCCGCGGGGGAAGGTATGGCTACACCTTC,CASGTRGGRYGYTF,TRBJ1-2,-,-,TRBV7-2
TGTGCCAGCAGCTCGTTGACAAGGCCCTCCTACGAGCAGTACTTC,CASSSLTRPSYEQYF,TRBJ2-7,-,-,TRBV11-2
TGTGCCAGCAGCCCCGTCCCCCAGTTAGCGGGGGGCCCTAGACGAGAGACCCAGTACTTC,CASSPVPQLAGGPRRETQYF,TRBJ2-5,few,TRBD2,TRBV3-1/TRBV3-2
TGTGCCAGCAGTATCACCGGGACAGGAGCATTGTACTTC,CASSITGTGALYF,TRBJ2-7,-,TRBD1,TRBV27
TGTGCCAGCAGCTCCCAGGACAGGCATTCGGGCTACACCTTC,CASSSQDRHSGYTF,TRBJ1-2,-,TRBD1,TRBV7-9
TGTGCCAGCAGTGAAACGGGACTGATCTCTGGAAACACCATATATTTT,CASSETGLISGNTIYF,TRBJ1-3,-,-,TRBV25-1
TGTGCCAGCAGTTCCCGTCCTAGCGGGAGTGGTGAGCAGTTCTTC,CASSSRPSGSGEQFF,TRBJ2-1,-,TRBD2,TRBV27
TGTGCCAGCAGCTTGGCCGGGACTGGAGTCTACGAGCAGTACTTC,CASSLAGTGVYEQYF,TRBJ2-7,once,-,TRBV5-8
TGTGCCAGCAGTGAAGCTCAGACAGGGGGGGAGACCCAGTACTTC,CASSEAQTGGETQYF,TRBJ2-5,few,TRBD1,TRBV2
TGTGCCAGCAGGGGTGGAGCGAATGAGCAGTTCTTC,CASRGGANEQFF,TRBJ2-1,few,-,TRBV7-2
TGTGCCAGCAGACTAATAAACACTGAAGCTTTCTTT,CASRLINTEAFF,TRBJ1-1,-,-,TRBV7-8
TGTGCCAGCAGTCCTCTGACTAGCGGGAGAACCCCCTACGAGCAGTACTTC,CASSPLTSGRTPYEQYF,TRBJ2-7,-,TRBD2,TRBV27
TGTGCCAGCAGCTTATATCTACGAGGCACTGAAGCTTTCTTT,CASSLYLRGTEAFF,TRBJ1-1,-,-,TRBV7-2
TGTGCCAGCAGCTTGACTAGGGTACGGGGGGGCGGCAATGAGCAGTTCTTC,CASSLTRVRGGGNEQFF,TRBJ2-1,few,TRBD2,TRBV7-2